Below, one T cell receptor (beta chain) is given with its context. Its antigen is not known. Time point denoted: sample taken at primary tumor resection. Whole RNA, which was extracted from tumor, nontumor lung tissue or frozen PBMC, was sequenced without any cell sorting. Every cDNA TCR molecule received its own unique molecular identifier. TCRdb re-called the 5' RACE reads through MiXCR, storing one row per CDR3 protein. The sample has about 56,000 distinct CDR3 sequences, around 8.2% seen once. The CDR3 contains 16 residues. Per the germline V gene, CDR1 is SGHAT and CDR2 is FQDESV (reference sequence). With 4 bases clipped from V and 0 bases from J, the junction kept 3 bases outside the gene matches. The source of the sample is a study of spatial heterogeneity in lung cancer. Study as a whole: Among detected sequences, beta-chain ones consistently exceeded alpha-chain ones in number. General observations from the study: The appearance of ubiquitous expanded tumor TCRs in blood was greater at resection than follow-up.

The receptor was derived from a female donor with early-stage non-small cell lung cancer. J is TRBJ2-1 and V is TRBV11-1; 10 bases map to TRBD1. Sequences were derived from PBMCs, sampled at surgery. CDR3 nucleotides: TGTGCCAGCAGCTCGGGGACAGGGGCCTCCTACAATGAGCAGTTCTTC. Amino acids: CASSSGTGASYNEQFF. Using reference TRBV11-1 and TRBJ2-1 for the parts outside the CDR3, the full variable domain is EAEVAQSPRYKITEKSQAVAFWCDPISGHATLYWYRQILGQGPELLVQFQDESVVDDSQLPKDRFSAERLKGVDSTLKIQPAELGDSAMYLCASSSGTGASYNEQFFGPGTRLTVL.